What follows are 9 T cell receptor beta chains derived from one specimen sequenced in a study of T cell responses to AZD1222 COVID-19 vaccine. TCRdb keeps only in-frame clones here, not all; method: immunoSEQ multiplex PCR. In the table there are 200,000 or so clones, 85% to 95% of which are singletons. Sample: peripheral blood, taken on day 0 of MenACWY control vaccination. These receptors all come from an adult in good health.

This clone was seen a handful of times. This sequence joins TRBV7-9 and TRBJ1-2; the match to TRBD1 covers 8 bases. CDR1 and CDR2 from the germline V gene are SEHNR and FQNEAQ (reference sequence). This CDR3 contains 16 residues. The V gene end was trimmed by 5 bases and the J gene end by 4 bases; junction bases not matched to a gene: 12. Here the CDR3 DNA reads TGTGCCAGCAGCCCTTACCCAGGGGGCGTCGTCTATGGCTACACCTTC. This codes for CASSPYPGGVVYGYTF.

The chain uses TRBV5-1 and TRBJ2-7, with D possibly called TRBD1 or TRBD2 (5 bases each). Germline V lookup: CDR1 SGHRS, CDR2 YFSETQ. V was cut by 5 bases and J by 6 bases, with 18 bases left in between. CDR3 length equals 14 residues. This CDR3 reads CASSFQGRGREQYF. CDR3 coding DNA: TGCGCCAGCAGTTTCCAGGGCCGGGGACGCGAGCAGTACTTC.

In nucleotides, the CDR3 is TGTGCCAGCACCCCCCACCCCCAGGGCTTCGAAGGCTACACCTTC. Translating it yields CASTPHPQGFEGYTF. This chain uses TRBV7-6 with TRBJ1-2, with TRBD1 as a possible D gene (5 bases). The CDR3 loop spans 15 amino acids. CDR1 and CDR2 from the germline V gene are SGHVS and FNYEAQ. Trimming removed 7 bases at V and 8 bases at J, with 23 bases between.

The V and J genes are TRBV12-3 or TRBV12-4 and TRBJ2-1; D may be TRBD2 (6 bases). The CDR3 loop spans 13 amino acids. V lost 6 bases and J lost 9, with 15 bases in between. CDR3 DNA sequence: TGTGCCAGCAGCCCCCTTCCCGGGGGTGAGCAGTTCTTC. It specifies CASSPLPGGEQFF.

This sequence joins TRBV3-1 (or the pseudogene TRBV3-2) and TRBJ1-6; no reliable D call. Trimming shortened V by 1 base and J by 7 bases, and 8 bases separated the two germline ends. Looked up from germline, CDR1 is LGHDT and CDR2 is YNNKEL (reference sequence). The CDR3 is 14 residues long. The DNA of the CDR3 is TGTGCCAGCAGCCAAGGGGTGGGCAATTCACCCCTCCACTTT. Translating it yields CASSQGVGNSPLHF.

This rearrangement joins TRBV15 to TRBJ2-7; 8 bases match TRBD1. J was trimmed by 4 bases and V by 1 base; bases with no gene match: 9. The V gene's germline CDR1 is LNHNV and CDR2 YYDKDF (reference sequence). The CDR3 spans 16 residues. The CDR3 here is CATSRGGRGLIYEQYF. The DNA of the CDR3 is TGTGCCACCAGCAGAGGCGGCAGGGGGCTAATATACGAGCAGTACTTC.

The gene calls are TRBV2 and TRBJ1-2; D unclear. Trimming removed 4 bases at V and 4 bases at J, with 7 bases between. The CDR3 is 12 amino acids. Germline V gene sequence: CDR1 SNHLY, CDR2 FYNNEI. This CDR3 is CASSANGYGYTF. As DNA, the CDR3 is TGTGCCAGCAGTGCGAACGGCTATGGCTACACCTTC.

This clone has more than one count but fewer than ten. This rearrangement joins TRBV3-1 (or the pseudogene TRBV3-2) to TRBJ1-2, with TRBD1 matching 9 bases. This CDR3 has 16 residues. Germline assignment: CDR1 LGHDT and CDR2 YNNKEL (reference sequence). V lost 4 bases, J lost 3 bases, and 9 bases stayed unmatched. The CDR3 protein is CASSPTTGGAYYGYTF. The CDR3 DNA sequence: TGTGCCAGCAGCCCGACAACAGGGGGCGCGTACTATGGCTACACCTTC.

For the CDR3, the DNA is TGTGCCAGCTCAGCATCAGGGTTCACTGAAGCTTTCTTT. Its translation is CASSASGFTEAFF. The rearrangement joins TRBV18 to TRBJ1-1; TRBD1 is a possible D gene (5 bases). V gave up 5 bases and J gave up 4 bases, with 11 bases separating them. CDR3 length: 13 amino acids. Looked up from germline, CDR1 is KGHSH and CDR2 is LQKENI.